The clone carrying this TCR beta chain showed up just once. This sample stems from a study of shared clonotypes between healthy human individuals. TCRdb's table, derived via immunoSEQ multiplex PCR, lists solely in-frame clones and lacks some. The sample yields around 2.3 million clones, approximately 94% seen once. The receptor comes from a man aged 18 to 29 in good health. Material for sequencing was naive CD4+ T cells sorted from blood. Specified subset: CD45RA+ positively selected.

CDR3 coding DNA: TGTGCCAGCAGCTTAGGGACTAGCGGAGAGACCCAGTACTTC. Protein: CASSLGTSGETQYF. V gene TRBV13 combines with J gene TRBJ2-5, with TRBD2 matching 9 bases. The germline V gene encodes CDR1 PRHDT and CDR2 FYEKMQ (reference sequence). Germline trimming cut 0 bases from V and 4 bases from J; bases unmatched to any gene: 0. The CDR3 runs to 14 residues.